The rows below give T cell receptor beta chains drawn from one sample of a study of beta chain features in type 1 diabetes. Generated by immunoSEQ multiplex PCR, the TCRdb table keeps only in-frame clones and is missing some. The profile covers hundreds of thousands of clones, with approximately 11% appearing a single time and 0.015% to 0.02% taken by the ten largest. Input material: naive CD4+ T cells from blood. The origin of the receptors is a woman aged 30 to 39 in good health. CDR3s include the opening cysteine and the closing phenylalanine or tryptophan. The D gene is left open where the match is weak. Size tells how often a clone was seen (once, few, many) or the class of an expanded clone, and some rows leave it out.

CDR3 length,clone size,J gene,V gene,D gene,CDR3 protein,CDR3 DNA
15,few,TRBJ2-3,TRBV30,TRBD2,CAWIGFAGAADTQYF,TGTGCCTGGATCGGTTTTGCGGGAGCCGCAGATACGCAGTATTTT
15,-,TRBJ2-1,TRBV7-2,TRBD1,CASSFGDRSYNEQFF,TGTGCCAGCAGCTTCGGGGACAGGTCCTACAATGAGCAGTTCTTC
14,few,TRBJ1-2,TRBV30,TRBD1,CAWSSDRVPSGYTF,TGTGCCTGGAGTTCGGACAGGGTTCCATCTGGCTACACCTTC
18,-,TRBJ2-2,TRBV4-3,-,CASSQGGFRELNTGELFF,TGCGCCAGCAGCCAAGGGGGCTTCAGAGAATTGAACACCGGGGAGCTGTTTTTT
15,few,TRBJ2-1,TRBV15,TRBD1,CATSRGTGPYNEQFF,TGTGCCACCAGCAGAGGGACAGGTCCCTACAATGAGCAGTTCTTC
11,few,TRBJ2-5,TRBV7-7,-,CASGQQETQYF,TGTGCTAGCGGACAACAAGAGACCCAGTACTTC
12,-,TRBJ1-1,TRBV28,-,CASRPPALEAFF,TGTGCCAGCAGACCCCCTGCGCTTGAAGCTTTCTTT
13,-,TRBJ2-5,TRBV19,TRBD1,CASSGQGQETQYF,TGTGCCAGTAGCGGACAGGGCCAAGAGACCCAGTACTTC
14,few,TRBJ2-7,TRBV19,-,CASSRSEAHYEQYF,TGTGCCAGTAGTCGGTCCGAAGCCCACTACGAGCAGTACTTC
17,few,TRBJ2-1,TRBV7-9,TRBD2,CASSSRTSGSPLNEQFF,TGTGCCAGCAGCTCCAGGACTAGCGGGAGTCCGTTGAATGAGCAGTTCTTC
13,few,TRBJ2-1,TRBV5-6,-,CASSLENIDEQFF,TGTGCCAGCAGCTTGGAGAACATCGATGAGCAGTTCTTC
13,-,TRBJ2-7,TRBV2,-,CASSEYSSYEQYF,TGTGCCAGCAGTGAATACAGCTCCTACGAGCAGTACTTC
13,-,TRBJ2-2,TRBV7-2,-,CASATREAGELFF,TGTGCCAGCGCGACTAGGGAAGCCGGGGAGCTGTTTTTT
15,few,TRBJ2-1,TRBV14,TRBD2,CASSQDLAGVGEQFF,TGTGCCAGCAGCCAAGATCTAGCGGGAGTAGGTGAGCAGTTCTTC
14,-,TRBJ1-2,TRBV4-3,-,CASSQEAGREGYTF,TGCGCCAGCAGCCAAGAGGCTGGGAGGGAAGGCTACACCTTC
14,few,TRBJ1-3,TRBV19,-,CASRTGSPGNTIYF,TGTGCCAGTAGAACCGGGTCGCCAGGAAACACCATATATTTT
13,-,TRBJ1-2,TRBV2,-,CASSTRGDYGYTF,TGTGCCAGCAGTACGCGGGGGGACTATGGCTACACCTTC
14,-,TRBJ2-5,TRBV7-2,-,CASSASVPLETQYF,TGTGCCAGCAGCGCCTCGGTCCCTCTCGAGACCCAGTACTTC
12,few,TRBJ2-3,TRBV27,-,CASSRSTDTQYF,TGTGCCAGCAGCAGAAGCACAGATACGCAGTATTTT
13,few,TRBJ1-5,TRBV30,-,CAMEFGGNQPQHF,TGTGCGATGGAGTTTGGCGGCAATCAGCCCCAGCATTTT
16,few,TRBJ2-1,TRBV2,TRBD2,CASRDGLAGIRNEQFF,TGTGCCAGCAGAGACGGACTAGCGGGAATACGCAATGAGCAGTTCTTC
18,-,TRBJ2-1,TRBV30,TRBD1,CAWNGTPLGQGAYNEQFF,TGTGCCTGGAATGGAACGCCATTGGGACAGGGGGCTTACAATGAGCAGTTCTTC
14,-,TRBJ2-1,TRBV6-5,TRBD1,CASRRDRGGNEQFF,TGTGCCAGCAGACGTGACAGGGGGGGCAATGAGCAGTTCTTC
11,-,TRBJ2-3,TRBV20-1,-,CSATVLDTQYF,TGCAGTGCTACTGTATTAGATACGCAGTATTTT
15,-,TRBJ2-1,TRBV6-5,TRBD2,CASSSSGNSYNEQFF,TGTGCCAGCAGTAGTAGCGGGAACTCCTACAATGAGCAGTTCTTC
16,-,TRBJ2-3,TRBV11-3,TRBD2,CASSKGLAGPTDTQYF,TGTGCCAGCAGCAAGGGACTAGCGGGACCCACAGATACGCAGTATTTT
15,-,TRBJ2-1,TRBV6-6,TRBD2,CASRHLAGGYNEQFF,TGTGCCAGCAGGCACCTAGCGGGAGGGTACAATGAGCAGTTCTTC
20,few,TRBJ2-7,TRBV5-1,TRBD2,CASRRGLAGVGGLSSYEQYF,TGCGCCAGCCGCCGGGGACTAGCGGGAGTTGGAGGGCTTAGCTCCTACGAGCAGTACTTC
16,-,TRBJ1-2,TRBV28,-,CASSTSPGTTGYGYTF,TGTGCCAGCAGTACCTCCCCCGGGACAACCGGCTATGGCTACACCTTC
16,-,TRBJ2-1,TRBV19,TRBD2,CASSSPRAGDVNEQFF,TGTGCCAGTAGTAGCCCCCGAGCGGGAGATGTGAATGAGCAGTTCTTC
13,-,TRBJ2-5,TRBV27,-,CASREGVYKTQYF,TGTGCCAGCAGAGAGGGCGTTTACAAGACCCAGTACTTC
16,few,TRBJ2-7,TRBV9,TRBD2,CASSPRGSGSPYEQYF,TGTGCCAGCAGCCCCCGGGGTAGCGGGAGCCCCTACGAGCAGTACTTC
12,few,TRBJ1-5,TRBV29-1,-,CSVGSGNQPQHF,TGCAGCGTTGGGTCAGGCAATCAGCCCCAGCATTTT
13,-,TRBJ1-2,TRBV7-2,TRBD1,CASSLAGTGGYTF,TGTGCCAGCAGCTTAGCAGGGACAGGGGGCTACACCTTC
12,-,TRBJ2-5,TRBV7-2,TRBD1,CASTSYRGPQYF,TGTGCCAGCACCTCTTACAGGGGACCCCAGTACTTC
16,-,TRBJ1-3,TRBV4-2,TRBD1,CASSLTGGDSGNTIYF,TGTGCCAGCAGCCTTACAGGGGGGGACTCTGGAAACACCATATATTTT
15,-,TRBJ2-7,TRBV5-6,-,CASSLLGGSLYEQYF,TGTGCCAGCAGCTTGCTTGGGGGCTCTCTCTACGAGCAGTACTTC
13,-,TRBJ1-1,TRBV10-3,-,CATLVGEGTEAFF,TGTGCCACGCTGGTAGGGGAAGGCACTGAAGCTTTCTTT
12,few,TRBJ2-7,TRBV29-1,TRBD1,CSATGGSNEQYF,TGCAGCGCCACAGGGGGCTCCAACGAGCAGTACTTC
14,few,TRBJ1-2,TRBV5-1,-,CASSFGSGDYGYTF,TGCGCCAGCAGCTTCGGAAGCGGTGACTATGGCTACACCTTC
15,few,TRBJ2-3,TRBV7-9,-,CASSLAGDPGATQYF,TGTGCCAGCAGCTTAGCAGGAGACCCGGGTGCTACGCAGTATTTT
15,few,TRBJ2-7,TRBV18,-,CASSPRGQIPYEQYF,TGTGCCAGCTCACCACGCGGCCAGATTCCCTACGAGCAGTACTTC
17,few,TRBJ2-7,TRBV23-1,TRBD2,CASSLSGTPETGHEQYF,TGCGCCAGCAGTCTTAGCGGGACTCCCGAGACCGGGCACGAGCAGTACTTC
15,-,TRBJ2-3,TRBV18,TRBD2,CASSPTSGSTDTQYF,TGTGCCAGCTCGCCTACTAGCGGGAGCACAGATACGCAGTATTTT
14,-,TRBJ1-5,TRBV4-1,TRBD1,CASSRDRGGQPQHF,TGCGCCAGCAGCCGGGACAGGGGTGGTCAGCCCCAGCATTTT
14,-,TRBJ2-7,TRBV29-1,TRBD2,CSVSGGVDSYEQYF,TGCAGCGTTTCGGGGGGAGTGGACTCCTACGAGCAGTACTTC
14,once,TRBJ1-5,TRBV6-4,-,CASSPDSSNQPQHF,TGTGCCAGCAGTCCCGACAGTAGCAATCAGCCCCAGCATTTT
15,-,TRBJ2-1,TRBV6-6,TRBD2,CASTEPTSGKVEQFF,TGTGCCAGCACCGAGCCGACTAGCGGGAAGGTTGAGCAGTTCTTC
16,few,TRBJ2-2,TRBV9,TRBD2,CASSATGTSGTGELFF,TGTGCCAGCAGCGCAACCGGGACTAGCGGAACCGGGGAGCTGTTTTTT
17,few,TRBJ2-3,TRBV29-1,TRBD1,CSVEDEKDRGWTDTQYF,TGCAGCGTTGAAGACGAGAAGGACAGGGGCTGGACAGATACGCAGTATTTT
16,few,TRBJ2-5,TRBV7-9,-,CASSLKGHVIQETQYF,TGTGCCAGCAGCTTAAAGGGACACGTAATCCAAGAGACCCAGTACTTC
16,few,TRBJ2-3,TRBV28,TRBD2,CASSLRLAGRSDTQYF,TGTGCCAGCAGTCTCAGACTAGCGGGACGCTCAGATACGCAGTATTTT
14,-,TRBJ2-2,TRBV2,TRBD2,CASSEREKSGELFF,TGTGCCAGCAGTGAGCGGGAGAAGTCCGGGGAGCTGTTTTTT
14,-,TRBJ2-1,TRBV19,-,CASSILSRVVEQFF,TGTGCCAGTAGCATTTTGAGCAGGGTCGTTGAGCAGTTCTTC
17,few,TRBJ1-1,TRBV28,TRBD1,CASSLFGRGREDTEAFF,TGTGCCAGCAGTTTATTCGGAAGGGGGCGCGAGGACACTGAAGCTTTCTTT